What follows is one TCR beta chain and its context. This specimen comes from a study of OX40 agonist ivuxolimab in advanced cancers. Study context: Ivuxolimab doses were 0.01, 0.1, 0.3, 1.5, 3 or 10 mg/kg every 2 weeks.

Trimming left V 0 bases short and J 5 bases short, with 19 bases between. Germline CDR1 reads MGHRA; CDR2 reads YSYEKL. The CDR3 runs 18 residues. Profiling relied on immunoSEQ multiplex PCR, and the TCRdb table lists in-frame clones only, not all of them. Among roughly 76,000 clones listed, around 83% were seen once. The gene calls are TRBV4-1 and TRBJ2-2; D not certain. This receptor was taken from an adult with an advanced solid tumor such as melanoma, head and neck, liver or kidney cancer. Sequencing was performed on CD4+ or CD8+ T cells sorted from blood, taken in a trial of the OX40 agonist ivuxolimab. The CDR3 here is CASSQDEGWQSVTGELFF. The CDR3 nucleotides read TGCGCCAGCAGCCAAGATGAAGGATGGCAGAGCGTGACCGGGGAGCTGTTTTTT.